Following are 17 T cell receptor beta chains from one sample sequenced in a study of blood T cell repertoires in COVID-19. TCRdb's copy holds only in-frame clones and misses some; the assay was immunoSEQ multiplex PCR. Of 90,000 to 120,000 clones detected, 90% to 95% appear once; the ten largest clones hold about 1%. Sequencing was performed on peripheral blood. These receptors all come from a man in his sixties with acute or convalescent COVID-19.

This clone has a single count. The rearrangement links TRBV3-1 (or the pseudogene TRBV3-2) to TRBJ1-1; D is possibly TRBD1 (5 bases). CDR1 LGHDT and CDR2 YNNKEL come from the germline V gene (reference sequence). V was cut by 4 bases and J by 5 bases, with 14 bases left in between. The CDR3 length is 14 residues. CDR3 loop: CASSPRWGGTEAFF. The CDR3, as DNA: TGTGCCAGCAGCCCCCGGTGGGGGGGAACTGAAGCTTTCTTT.

J is TRBJ2-2 and V is TRBV24-1; tentatively, D is TRBD2 (6 bases). The CDR3 sequence is 14 residues long. Germline-derived CDR1 and CDR2 are KGHDR and SFDVKD. V shed 6 bases and J shed 3 bases, with 10 bases lying between them. The CDR3: CATSRSGDTGELFF. The DNA for the CDR3 is TGTGCCACCAGTCGCTCGGGGGACACCGGGGAGCTGTTTTTT.

This clone was detected only once. V gene TRBV5-8 combines with J gene TRBJ1-2; D is possibly TRBD1 (5 bases). CDR1 SGHTS and CDR2 YDEGEE come from the germline V gene. The CDR3 spans 15 residues. With 2 bases removed from V and 5 bases from J, the gap between germline ends came to 16 bases. CDR3 sequence: CASSLLSISGYGYTF. CDR3 coding DNA: TGTGCCAGCAGCTTACTCTCCATTTCAGGGTATGGCTACACCTTC.

This clone was recorded only once. The CDR3 spells CASSVALTDTQYF. The CDR3 DNA reads as TGTGCCAGCAGCGTAGCCCTCACAGATACGCAGTATTTT. V usage is TRBV9 and J usage is TRBJ2-3; D is ambiguous. The CDR3 is made up of 13 amino acids. Germline CDR1 reads SGDLS; CDR2 reads YYNGEE. V gave up 0 bases and J gave up 2 bases, with 4 bases separating them.

This chain links TRBV18 with TRBJ1-1, with 7 bases fitting TRBD1. Germline CDR1 and CDR2: KGHSH and LQKENI. Trimming took 2 bases from V and 1 from J; bases not matched to a gene: 7. There are 16 residues in the CDR3. The CDR3 nucleotides read TGTGCCAGCTCACCAGCCACGGACAGGACGAACACTGAAGCTTTCTTT. Protein sequence: CASSPATDRTNTEAFF.

V gene TRBV19 combines with J gene TRBJ1-5, with D unclear. The germline gives CDR1 LNHDA, CDR2 SQIVND (reference sequence). There are 17 residues in the CDR3. V was clipped by 7 bases and J by 3 bases, with 22 bases between them. The CDR3 DNA reads TGTGCCAGTATCTCCCAGAGCTTGGCGGAGAACAATCAGCCCCAGCATTTT. Its translation is CASISQSLAENNQPQHF.

The table lists this clone with a few counts. V and J are TRBV28 and TRBJ2-7; D ambiguous. Looked up from germline, CDR1 is MDHEN and CDR2 is SYDVKM. V shed 6 bases and J shed 2 bases, with 11 bases lying between them. The CDR3 extends over 13 amino acids. CDR3 sequence: CASRQEVTYEQYF. CDR3 in DNA: TGTGCCAGCAGGCAGGAAGTAACCTACGAGCAGTACTTC.

V is TRBV7-8 and J is TRBJ2-7, with D maybe TRBD2 (6 bases). Trimming left V 5 bases short and J 3 bases short, with 23 bases between. Germline assignment: CDR1 SGHVS and CDR2 FQNEAQ. This CDR3 contains 17 residues. The CDR3 DNA follows: TGTGCCAGCAGCCATGGACTATTAAGCAAGAAAGTCTACGAGCAGTACTTC. This sequence encodes CASSHGLLSKKVYEQYF. The full variable domain, in which reference TRBV7-8 and TRBJ2-7 provide the parts outside the CDR3, is GAGVSQSPRYKVAKRGQDVALRCDPISGHVSLFWYQQALGQGPEFLTYFQNEAQLDKSGLPSDRFFAERPEGSVSTLKIQRTQQEDSAVYLCASSHGLLSKKVYEQYFGPGTRLTVT.

This chain uses TRBV6-4 with TRBJ2-1, with a tentative D call TRBD2 (6 bases). CDR1 is MRHNA, CDR2 SNTAGT, per germline. CDR3 length: 16 amino acids. V lost 3 bases and J 0 bases, leaving 12 bases between the germline ends. The CDR3 bases are TGTGCCAGCAGTGAGGGCGGGACCCGCTCCTACAATGAGCAGTTCTTC. Protein: CASSEGGTRSYNEQFF.

The chain combines TRBV10-2 with TRBJ2-1; D might be TRBD2 (6 bases). The CDR3 is 11 residues long. The germline gives CDR1 WSHSY, CDR2 SAAADI. V shed 8 bases and J shed 5 bases, with 7 bases lying between them. The DNA of the CDR3 is TGCGCCAGCTCGGGAGACAATGAGCAGTTCTTC. As protein: CASSGDNEQFF.

V is TRBV6-5 and J is TRBJ2-2; D is perhaps TRBD1 (6 bases). CDR3 length: 13 amino acids. The V and J ends lost 6 bases and 4 bases respectively, with 9 bases between them. Germline V CDR1 and CDR2: MNHEY, SVGAGI. The CDR3 sequence is CASRLGGTGELFF. The CDR3 DNA follows: TGTGCCAGCAGATTAGGGGGCACCGGGGAGCTGTTTTTT.

This clone was seen at least ten times. The chain combines TRBV11-3 with TRBJ2-3, with a weak D call TRBD1 (6 bases). Between the trimmed V and J ends, which lost 0 bases and 5 bases, there was a span of 18 bases. This CDR3 region has 17 residues. In germline, CDR1 is SGHNT, CDR2 YENEEA. The CDR3 nucleotides are TGTGCCAGCAGCTTAGATATCGGCAGGGGTCGACTAGATACGCAGTATTTT. This gives the protein CASSLDIGRGRLDTQYF.

The sample holds one count of this clone. V is TRBV5-4 and J is TRBJ2-3, with D possibly matching TRBD2 (5 bases). The CDR3 is 17 amino acids. The germline V and J ends were trimmed by 0 bases and 2 bases, with 16 bases remaining between them. Per germline, CDR1 SGHNT and CDR2 YYREEE (reference sequence). CDR3 coding DNA: TGTGCCAGCAGCTTGGGCCAGGAGGCCTTTCCCACAGATACGCAGTATTTT. Amino acid sequence: CASSLGQEAFPTDTQYF.

The chain has TRBV12-5 and TRBJ2-1; 11 bases are a match to TRBD1. The CDR3 extends over 20 amino acids. Per the germline V gene, CDR1 is LGHNT and CDR2 is FRNRAP. Trimming removed 4 bases from V and 7 bases from J; junction bases left unmatched: 21. In nucleotides, the CDR3 is TGTGCTAGTGGTTCCCCAGGGACAGGGGGTGGACTAGACAGAGGTAATGAGCAGTTCTTC. Its translation is CASGSPGTGGGLDRGNEQFF. Full variable domain (outside the CDR3, taken from reference TRBV12-5 and TRBJ2-1): DARVTQTPRHKVTEMGQEVTMRCQPILGHNTVFWYRQTMMQGLELLAYFRNRAPLDDSGMPKDRFSAEMPDATLATLKIQPSEPRDSAVYFCASGSPGTGGGLDRGNEQFFGPGTRLTVL.

The V call is TRBV18, the J call TRBJ1-3; TRBD1 is a possible D gene (6 bases). V was cut by 3 bases and J by 1 base, with 22 bases left in between. The CDR3 has 19 amino acids. The V gene's germline CDR1 is KGHSH and CDR2 LQKENI. The CDR3 sequence: CASSPLHDVTGGSGNTIYF. CDR3 nucleotides: TGTGCCAGCTCACCGTTACACGATGTGACAGGAGGATCTGGAAACACCATATATTTT.

The chain couples TRBV9 to TRBJ2-1, with D unclear. The CDR3 runs 11 residues. Per the germline V gene, CDR1 is SGDLS and CDR2 is YYNGEE. The ends were cut back, 3 bases at V and 6 bases at J, with 4 bases in the middle. This CDR3 reads CASSGSNEQFF. The CDR3 DNA sequence: TGTGCCAGCAGCGGGAGCAATGAGCAGTTCTTC.

The CDR3 is CASSKGVWRAKNIQYF. In DNA, the CDR3 is TGTGCCAGCAGCAAAGGGGTTTGGCGGGCCAAAAACATTCAGTACTTC. The chain combines TRBV21-1 with TRBJ2-4; the table's D call of TRBD2 was not tested on the DNA. TRBV21-1 is given as a pseudogene. This CDR3 comprises 16 residues.